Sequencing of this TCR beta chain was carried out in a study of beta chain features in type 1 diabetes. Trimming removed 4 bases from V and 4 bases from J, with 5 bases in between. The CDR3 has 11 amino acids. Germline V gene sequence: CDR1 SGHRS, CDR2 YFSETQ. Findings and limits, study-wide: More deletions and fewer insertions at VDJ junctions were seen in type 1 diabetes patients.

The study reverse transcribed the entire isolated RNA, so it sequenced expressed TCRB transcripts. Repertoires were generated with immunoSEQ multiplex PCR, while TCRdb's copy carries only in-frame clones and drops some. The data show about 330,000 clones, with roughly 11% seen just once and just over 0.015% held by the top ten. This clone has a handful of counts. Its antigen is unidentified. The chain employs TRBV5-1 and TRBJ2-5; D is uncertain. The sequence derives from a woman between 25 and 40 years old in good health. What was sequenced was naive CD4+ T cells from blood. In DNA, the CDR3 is TGCGCCAGCAGCAACGGAGAGACCCAGTACTTC. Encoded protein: CASSNGETQYF. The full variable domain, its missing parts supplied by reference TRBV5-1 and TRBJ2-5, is KAGVTQTPRYLIKTRGQQVTLSCSPISGHRSVSWYQQTPGQGLQFLFEYFSETQRNKGNFPGRFSGRQFSNSRSEMNVSTLELGDSALYLCASSNGETQYFGPGTRLLVL.